The clone carrying this TCR beta chain showed up just a few times. The sample has other DNA sequences that encode this CDR3 too. The data originate from a study of cytomegalovirus exposure and HLA in healthy donors. There are 13 residues in the CDR3. V dropped 2 bases and J dropped 1 base, with 6 bases sitting between them. CDR1 is KGHSH, CDR2 LQKENI, per germline. Data came from immunoSEQ multiplex PCR; TCRdb stores just in-frame clones and leaves some out. The table records 150,000 to 200,000 clones, more than 75% of them present only once. The receptor's source is a woman younger than 30 in good health and CMV-seronegative. Input material: PBMCs. The gene calls are TRBV18 and TRBJ2-7; D gene uncertain. The CDR3 DNA sequence: TGTGCCAGCTCACCAGGGCGTTCCTACGAGCAGTACTTC. Translation: CASSPGRSYEQYF.